The clone carrying this T cell receptor beta chain was observed at least ten times. Antigen specificity is unknown. These data belong to a study of spatial heterogeneity in lung cancer. Study context: Alpha-chain detections were consistently fewer than beta-chain detections among the sequences. Strong correlation linked TCR transcript counts in tumor regions to a T cell module score derived from matched bulk RNA-seq.

Time point here: sample taken at primary tumor resection. Points from the study as a whole: Within tumors, counts of expanded alpha and beta TCRs tracked tumor mutation counts. Ubiquitous nonsynonymous mutations were tracked by counts of ubiquitous expanded TCRs, and regional ones by counts of regional expanded TCRs.

TCRdb re-called the 5' RACE reads with MiXCR, one entry per CDR3 protein. Counted here are several thousand distinct CDR3 sequences, less than 8.5% occurring once; the ten biggest clones make up 24%. The sequencing used lung tumor tissue, collected at surgery. The clonotype was recovered from a male donor with early-stage non-small cell lung cancer.

The DNA of the CDR3 is TGCAGCCTAAAAGAGGGATTCGGGGCCGCTTTCCAAGAGACCCAGTACTTC. Residues: CSLKEGFGAAFQETQYF. This chain connects TRBV29-1 to TRBJ2-5, with D perhaps TRBD1 or TRBD2 (5 bases each). From germline, CDR1 is SQVTM and CDR2 ANQGSEA. Trimming took 8 bases from V and 1 from J, leaving 26 bases between them. The CDR3 has 17 amino acids.